The 24 T cell receptor beta chains given below trace back to one sample, sequenced in a study of tumor and adjacent non-tumor tissue in lung cancer. No cell sorting was done before RNA was extracted from the tissue. Three rounds of nested PCR, following a modified ARM-PCR protocol, produced the TCRbeta library. TCRdb reanalysed the multiplex PCR reads using MiXCR and keeps one entry per CDR3 protein. The sample holds 100,000 to 150,000 distinct CDR3 sequences, about 66% seen once. Sequencing used lung tumor tissue. These receptors were obtained from a man aged 25-40 years with non-small cell lung cancer.

This clonotype was observed a few times. A single base separates this from a much larger clone, so it may be a read error. Since the CDR3 does not end with the conserved phenylalanine or tryptophan, this likely comes from a read error. The DNA of the CDR3 is TGTGCCAGCAGCTTGGCGGGACTAACACGCTACGAGCAGTACCTC. Amino acids: CASSLAGLTRYEQYL. This chain connects TRBV5-4 to TRBJ2-7; 7 nucleotides agree with TRBD2. V shed 0 bases and J 3 bases; nucleotides not matched to a gene: 6. The CDR3 is 15 residues long. Germline lookup yields CDR1 SGHNT and CDR2 YYREEE (reference sequence).

The CDR3 spells CSVGGGLEGGLSDTQYF. The CDR3 DNA reads as TGCAGTGTAGGAGGAGGATTAGAGGGAGGCCTCTCAGATACGCAGTATTTT. The chain joins TRBV20-1 to TRBJ2-3; D may be TRBD2 (6 bases). Germline CDR1 is DFQATT and CDR2 is SNEGSKA (reference sequence). This CDR3 has 17 residues. Between the trimmed V and J ends, which lost 7 bases and 4 bases, there was a span of 27 bases.

Notes on this clonotype: The conserved phenylalanine or tryptophan normally closing the CDR3 is absent here, so this likely arose from a read error. The CDR3 region has the DNA TGTGCCAGCAGCTTGGGGGCTAGCGGGTCCAAAAACATTCAGTACTCC. It specifies CASSLGASGSKNIQYS. The chain joins TRBV5-4 to TRBJ2-4; 8 nucleotides match TRBD2. Germline CDR1 is SGHNT and CDR2 is YYREEE (reference sequence). The CDR3 is 16 amino acids. V shed 0 bases, J shed 2 bases, and the junction held 4 bases outside the gene matches.

A note on this clonotype: Without the conserved terminal phenylalanine or tryptophan, this CDR3 likely stems from a read error. This chain uses TRBV20-1 with TRBJ2-3; D is perhaps TRBD1 (6 bases). Trimming removed 4 bases from V and 3 bases from J, with 17 bases in between. Germline CDR1 and CDR2: DFQATT and SNEGSKA (reference sequence). The CDR3 extends over 15 amino acids. CDR3 DNA: TGCAGTGCTAACACGAGGGGGAAGGGTACAGATACGCAGTATTCT. Residues: CSANTRGKGTDTQYS.

This clonotype appeared a few times. The chain employs TRBV2 and TRBJ2-3; a weak D match, TRBD2 (5 bases). V was clipped by 10 bases and J by 2 bases, with 13 bases between them. This CDR3 has 13 residues. Germline V CDR1 and CDR2: SNHLY, FYNNEI. For the CDR3, the DNA is TGTGCCAACTCGAGGGAGTACACAGATACGCAGTATTTT. Its protein is CANSREYTDTQYF.

The table lists this clonotype with a few counts. Just one base apart from a much larger clone, this may be a read error. The V gene is TRBV5-4, the J gene TRBJ2-1, with D unclear. The CDR3 spans 16 residues. Per the germline V gene, CDR1 is SGHNT and CDR2 is YYREEE (reference sequence). The CDR3 nucleotides are TGTGCCAGCAGCAAGGGATGGGAAACCTCCTACAATGAGCAGCTCTTC. Residues: CASSKGWETSYNEQLF.

A remark on this clonotype: This may come from a read error, since a much larger clone is one base off. The chain employs TRBV20-1 and TRBJ2-3, with 10 bases fitting TRBD2. This CDR3 contains 16 residues. Germline lookup yields CDR1 DFQATT and CDR2 SNEGSKA (reference sequence). After removal of 6 bases from V and 2 bases from J, the junction contained 11 bases not matched to a gene. CDR3: CSAIHLAGGTTDTQYF. In nucleotides, the CDR3 is TGCAGTGCGATTCACTTAGCGGGGGGTACCACAGATACGCAGTATTTT.

CDR3 protein: CASSDGHRIQPQHF. The CDR3 DNA is TGTGCCAGCAGTGACGGACACAGGATTCAGCCCCAGCATTTT. This rearrangement joins TRBV6-2 or TRBV6-3 to TRBJ1-5; a weak D match, TRBD1 (5 bases). The CDR3 is 14 residues long. CDR1 is MNHEY and CDR2 is SVGEGT in the germline V gene. V was clipped by 5 bases and J by 6 bases, with 14 bases between them.

In regard to this clonotype: Possible read error: a much larger clone is one base away. The rearrangement links TRBV29-1 to TRBJ1-1; D uncertain. The germline CDR1 and CDR2 sequences are SQVTM and ANQGSEA. The CDR3 is 12 amino acids. V lost 7 bases and J lost 0, with 9 bases in between. This CDR3 reads CSGWALNTEAFF. CDR3 nucleotides: TGCAGCGGGTGGGCTCTGAACACTGAAGCTTTCTTT.

The chain carries TRBV4-1 and TRBJ2-4; weak D call: TRBD2 (6 bases). CDR3 length: 15 amino acids. CDR1 is MGHRA, CDR2 YSYEKL, per germline. Between the trimmed V and J ends, which lost 4 bases and 0 bases, there was a span of 10 bases. The DNA of the CDR3 is TGCGCCAGCAGCCCGGGACTTGCAGCCAAAAACATTCAGTACTTC. As protein: CASSPGLAAKNIQYF.

In the case of this clonotype: It may be a read error: a sequence one base away is much more abundant. This chain connects TRBV12-3 or TRBV12-4 to TRBJ1-2; D possibly corresponds to TRBD1 (6 bases). This CDR3 has 14 amino acids. In DNA form, the CDR3 reads TGTGCCAGCAGCTCGTGGGCGGGACATTATGACTACACCTTC. Translation gives CASSSWAGHYDYTF.

The V call is TRBV6-5, the J call TRBJ2-7; D tentatively fits TRBD1 or TRBD2 (5 bases each). V lost 4 bases, J lost 6 bases, and 16 bases lay in between. The CDR3 totals 14 residues. The germline CDR1 and CDR2 sequences are MNHEY and SVGAGI. The CDR3 loop is CASSLHRRSIEQYF. The DNA for the CDR3 is TGTGCCAGCAGTTTACACAGGAGGTCCATCGAGCAGTACTTC.

For this clonotype: An end of the junction does not agree with germline; a read error may underlie this. This chain connects TRBV10-2 to TRBJ2-1; 14 bases are a match to TRBD2. This CDR3 is 16 amino acids long. Germline values: CDR1 WSHSY, CDR2 SAAADI. CDR3 coding DNA: TGCGCCAGCGGTGAGTCGGGACTAGCGGGAGTGTGTAAGCAGTTCTTC. Protein: CASGESGLAGVCKQFF.

Note on this clonotype: Relative to the germline gene, one junction end is altered; a read error may explain this. The CDR3 region is CDSSLGQGNQLQHF. CDR3 sequence (DNA): TGTGACAGCAGTTTAGGACAGGGCAATCAGCTCCAGCATTTT. The rearrangement joins TRBV12-3 or TRBV12-4 to TRBJ1-5, with 8 nucleotides matching TRBD1. CDR3 length: 14 residues.

This sequence joins TRBV7-9 and TRBJ1-2; 7 nucleotides line up with TRBD1. Unmatched junction bases numbered 9, after V lost 5 bases and J lost 6 bases. The CDR3 loop spans 14 amino acids. CDR1 is SEHNR and CDR2 is FQNEAQ in the germline V gene (reference sequence). The CDR3 DNA is TGTGCCAGCAGCAAACAGGGGTCCGGGGATGGCTACACCTTC. Amino acid sequence: CASSKQGSGDGYTF. The full variable domain, its missing parts supplied by reference TRBV7-9 and TRBJ1-2, is DTGVSQNPRHKITKRGQNVTFRCDPISEHNRLYWYRQTLGQGPEFLTYFQNEAQLEKSRLLSDRFSAERPKGSFSTLEIQRTEQGDSAMYLCASSKQGSGDGYTFGSGTRLTVV.

In this sample, this clonotype turned up a few times. No conserved phenylalanine or tryptophan ends this CDR3, so it is likely a read error. This chain connects TRBV29-1 to TRBJ2-1, with a possible D match to TRBD2 (5 bases). Germline lookup yields CDR1 SQVTM and CDR2 ANQGSEA. The CDR3 sequence is 14 residues long. V dropped 2 bases and J dropped 4 bases, with 12 bases sitting between them. This CDR3 reads CSVERNSEYNEQFS. The CDR3 DNA is TGCAGCGTTGAACGTAATAGCGAGTACAATGAGCAGTTCTCC.

Details on this clonotype: Since a much larger clone is just one base distant, this may be a read error. The chain has TRBV10-1 and TRBJ1-4; D uncertain. CDR3 size: 13 residues. From germline, CDR1 is WNHNN and CDR2 SYGVQD (reference sequence). V was cut by 8 bases and J by 2 bases, with 9 bases left in between. CDR3 loop: CASQVRTNEKLFF. The CDR3 DNA follows: TGCGCCAGCCAGGTACGGACTAATGAAAAACTGTTTTTT.

This clonotype was recorded many times. The V and J genes are TRBV11-3 and TRBJ2-3; unclear D gene. Germline CDR1 reads SGHNT; CDR2 reads YENEEA. The CDR3 is 11 residues long. Trimming removed 4 bases at V and 6 bases at J, with 5 bases between. For the CDR3, the DNA is TGTGCCAGCAGCTCAGCGGATACGCAGTATTTT. This encodes CASSSADTQYF. The variable domain in full, with the rest retrieved from reference TRBV11-3 and TRBJ2-3, is EAGVVQSPRYKIIEKKQPVAFWCNPISGHNTLYWYLQNLGQGPELLIRYENEEAVDDSQLPKDRFSAERLKGVDSTLKIQPAELGDSAVYLCASSSADTQYFGPGTRLTVL.

This chain links TRBV28 with TRBJ2-6; D call uncertain. Germline assignment: CDR1 MDHEN and CDR2 SYDVKM. CDR3 length: 14 amino acids. The V end was cut by 5 bases, the J end by 2 bases, with 7 bases between. CDR3 DNA sequence: TGTGCCAGCAGTCCGCAGGCTGGGGCCAACGTCCTGACTTTC. It specifies CASSPQAGANVLTF. Based on the CDR3 plus reference TRBV28 and TRBJ2-6, the full variable domain is DVKVTQSSRYLVKRTGEKVFLECVQDMDHENMFWYRQDPGLGLRLIYFSYDVKMKEKGDIPEGYSVSREKKERFSLILESASTNQTSMYLCASSPQAGANVLTFGAGSRLTVL.

There are a few counts of this clonotype. This chain uses TRBV24-1 with TRBJ2-1; a weak D match, TRBD2 (6 bases). Trimming removed 3 bases from V and 7 bases from J, with 18 bases in between. The CDR3 is 16 amino acids. The germline gives CDR1 KGHDR, CDR2 SFDVKD. CDR3: CATSDPQGGTWNEQFF. For the CDR3, the DNA is TGTGCCACCAGTGATCCCCAGGGAGGTACTTGGAATGAGCAGTTCTTC.

This clonotype is deemed medium-sized. The rearrangement uses TRBV11-2 and TRBJ2-3, with D hard to call. The CDR3 sequence is 15 residues long. With 4 bases removed from V and 2 bases from J, the gap between germline ends came to 13 bases. Germline assignment: CDR1 SGHAT and CDR2 FQNNGV. Here the CDR3 reads CASSSNLGNTDTQYF. The CDR3 DNA reads TGTGCCAGCAGCTCTAACTTAGGAAACACAGATACGCAGTATTTT.

There are many counts of this clonotype. The chain links TRBV20-1 to TRBJ2-1; weak D call: TRBD2 (6 bases). The germline V gene encodes CDR1 DFQATT and CDR2 SNEGSKA (reference sequence). The CDR3 is 13 amino acids. Trimming took 6 bases from V and 5 from J, leaving 14 bases between them. This chain's CDR3 is CSAAAAGHNEQFF. In DNA, the CDR3 is TGCAGTGCCGCAGCGGCGGGACACAATGAGCAGTTCTTC.

This clonotype was seen a few times. One junction end disagrees with the germline gene, perhaps due to a read error. The rearrangement links TRBV7-9 to TRBJ2-7, with 9 bases identical to TRBD1. The CDR3 covers 15 residues. Germline assignment: CDR1 SEHNR and CDR2 FQNEAQ (reference sequence). This CDR3 is CASSSPGQGSHEQYF. In nucleotides, the CDR3 is TGTGCCAGCAGCTCACCGGGACAGGGCTCCCACGAGCAGTACTTC.

This clonotype was recorded at least ten times. The J gene is TRBJ2-5, the V gene TRBV20-1; D uncertain. This CDR3 has 13 residues. Germline CDR1 DFQATT, CDR2 SNEGSKA (reference sequence). V shed 1 base and J shed 5 bases, with 11 bases lying between them. The CDR3 protein is CSARGNSGETQYF. DNA for the CDR3: TGCAGTGCTAGAGGCAACAGTGGGGAGACCCAGTACTTC.